The 7 T cell receptor beta chains listed next were all sequenced from one sample in a study of blood T cells in healthy people across ages. Sample-barcoded 5' priming and a J-beta primer mix drove a second PCR of about 6 to 12 cycles. TCRdb ran MiXCR on the 5' RACE reads and lists one entry per CDR3 protein. This sample has 650,000 to 700,000 distinct CDR3 sequences, with approximately 30% found just once. Sequencing was carried out using blood. These receptors all come from an elderly woman in good health.

The chain has TRBV11-2 and TRBJ2-5; tentatively, D is TRBD1 (6 bases). This CDR3 has 15 amino acids. Per the germline V gene, CDR1 is SGHAT and CDR2 is FQNNGV. The ends were cut back, 1 base at V and 5 bases at J, with 14 bases in the middle. The CDR3 DNA reads TGTGCCAGCAGCTTAGGAGGCAGGGGAACGGAGACCCAGTACTTC. Protein product: CASSLGGRGTETQYF.

The chain links TRBV7-3 to TRBJ2-3, with D possibly TRBD1 on 7 matching bases. V was trimmed by 5 bases and J by 5 bases, leaving 23 bases between them. The CDR3 is 17 amino acids. Germline CDR1 and CDR2: SGHTA and FQGTGA. CDR3 in amino acids: CASSRPRSRGAGDTQYF. The CDR3 coding sequence is TGTGCCAGCAGCCGACCACGGAGCAGGGGGGCCGGAGATACGCAGTATTTT.

The chain is built from TRBV5-1 and TRBJ2-3; 8 positions agree with TRBD2. From germline, CDR1 is SGHRS and CDR2 YFSETQ. J lost 3 bases, V lost 4 bases, and 7 bases had no gene match. CDR3 length equals 15 residues. CDR3 sequence: CASSRGGQLTDTQYF. Written as DNA, the CDR3 is TGCGCCAGCAGCCGGGGGGGCCAGTTGACAGATACGCAGTATTTT.

The chain employs TRBV6-4 and TRBJ2-2; 14 bases agree with TRBD2. CDR1 and CDR2 from the germline V gene are MRHNA and SNTAGT. J was trimmed by 3 bases and V by 0 bases; bases with no gene match: 0. CDR3 size: 17 residues. CDR3 sequence reads: CASSDSTSGRDTGELFF. In nucleotides, the CDR3 is TGTGCCAGCAGTGACTCGACTAGCGGGAGGGACACCGGGGAGCTGTTTTTT.

This clonotype was detected ten times or more. This sequence joins TRBV30 and TRBJ2-1; 7 positions agree with TRBD2. V shed 2 bases, J shed 1 base, and the junction held 8 bases outside the gene matches. Germline CDR1 GTSNPN, CDR2 SVGIG (reference sequence). The CDR3 extends over 16 amino acids. In DNA, the CDR3 is TGTGCCTGGAGTTTCACAAGCGGGGTTTCCTACAATGAGCAGTTCTTC. It translates to CAWSFTSGVSYNEQFF. Full variable domain (outside the CDR3, taken from reference TRBV30 and TRBJ2-1): SQTIHQWPATLVQPVGSPLSLECTVEGTSNPNLYWYRQAAGRGLQLLFYSVGIGQISSEVPQNLSASRPQDRQFILSSKKLLLSDSGFYLCAWSFTSGVSYNEQFFGPGTRLTVL.

The CDR3 coding sequence is TGTGCCAGCAGTCAGTACGGACACCAGGAGAGGTACGAGCAGTACTTC. It translates to CASSQYGHQERYEQYF. V gene TRBV6-2 or TRBV6-3 combines with J gene TRBJ2-7, with a weak D call TRBD1 (5 bases). CDR1 is MNHEY, CDR2 SVGEGT, per germline. The CDR3 extends over 16 amino acids. The V end was cut by 5 bases, the J end by 4 bases, with 21 bases between.

The chain uses TRBV5-1 and TRBJ2-3; D call uncertain. CDR3 length equals 16 residues. The germline V gene encodes CDR1 SGHRS and CDR2 YFSETQ. V lost 0 bases to trimming and J lost 0 bases, with 11 bases between them. CDR3 DNA: TGCGCCAGCAGCTTGGAACTACCTACTAGCACAGATACGCAGTATTTT. This translates into CASSLELPTSTDTQYF.